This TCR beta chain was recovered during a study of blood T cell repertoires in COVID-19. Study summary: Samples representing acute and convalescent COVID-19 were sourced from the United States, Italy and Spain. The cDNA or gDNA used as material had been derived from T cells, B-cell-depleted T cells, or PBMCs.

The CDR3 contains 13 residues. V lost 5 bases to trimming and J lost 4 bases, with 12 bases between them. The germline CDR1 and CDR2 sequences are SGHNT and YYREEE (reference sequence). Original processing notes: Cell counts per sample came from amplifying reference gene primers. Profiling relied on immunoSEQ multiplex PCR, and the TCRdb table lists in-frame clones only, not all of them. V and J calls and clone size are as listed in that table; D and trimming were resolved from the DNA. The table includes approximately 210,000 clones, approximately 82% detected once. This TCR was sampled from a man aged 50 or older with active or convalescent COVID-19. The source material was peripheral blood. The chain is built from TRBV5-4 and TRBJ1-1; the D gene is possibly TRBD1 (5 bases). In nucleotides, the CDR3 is TGTGCCAGCAGGACGGGGGGGAGCACTGAAGCTTTCTTT. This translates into CASRTGGSTEAFF.